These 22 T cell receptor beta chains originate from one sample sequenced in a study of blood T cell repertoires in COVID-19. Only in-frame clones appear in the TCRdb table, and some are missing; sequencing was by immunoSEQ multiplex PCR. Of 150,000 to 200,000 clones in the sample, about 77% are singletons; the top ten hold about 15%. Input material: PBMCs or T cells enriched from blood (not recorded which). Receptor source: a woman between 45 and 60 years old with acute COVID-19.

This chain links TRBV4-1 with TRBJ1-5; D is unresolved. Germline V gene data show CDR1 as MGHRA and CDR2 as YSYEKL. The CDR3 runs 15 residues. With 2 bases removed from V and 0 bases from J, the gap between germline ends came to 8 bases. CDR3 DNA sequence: TGCGCCAGCAGCCAATCAGATTATAGCAATCAGCCCCAGCATTTT. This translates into CASSQSDYSNQPQHF.

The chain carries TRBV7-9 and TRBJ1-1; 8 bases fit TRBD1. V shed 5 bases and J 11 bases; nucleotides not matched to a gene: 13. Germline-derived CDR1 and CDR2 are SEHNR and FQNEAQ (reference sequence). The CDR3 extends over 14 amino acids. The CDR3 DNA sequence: TGTGCCAGCAGCAGAGGACAGGGTGGAGAGCGGGCTTTCTTT. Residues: CASSRGQGGERAFF.

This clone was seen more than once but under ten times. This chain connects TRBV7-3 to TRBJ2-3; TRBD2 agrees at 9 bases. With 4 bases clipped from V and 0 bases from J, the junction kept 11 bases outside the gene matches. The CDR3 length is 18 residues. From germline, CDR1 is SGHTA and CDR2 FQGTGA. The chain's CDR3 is CASSSYPERGASTDTQYF. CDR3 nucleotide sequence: TGTGCCAGCAGCTCATACCCCGAGCGGGGGGCGAGCACAGATACGCAGTATTTT.

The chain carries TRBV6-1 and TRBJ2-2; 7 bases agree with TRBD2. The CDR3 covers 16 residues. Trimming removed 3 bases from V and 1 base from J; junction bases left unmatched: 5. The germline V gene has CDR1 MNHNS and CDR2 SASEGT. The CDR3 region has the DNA TGTGCCAGCAGTGAGGCTAGCGGTCAGAACACCGGGGAGCTGTTTTTT. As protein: CASSEASGQNTGELFF.

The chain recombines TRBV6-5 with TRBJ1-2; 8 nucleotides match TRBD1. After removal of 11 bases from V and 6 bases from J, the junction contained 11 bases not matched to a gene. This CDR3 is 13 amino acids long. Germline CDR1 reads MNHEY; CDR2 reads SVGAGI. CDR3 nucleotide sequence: TGTGCCGGCGTGGGGCAGGGGGCTAATGGCTACACCTTC. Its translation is CAGVGQGANGYTF.

The CDR3 sequence: CASRGDQETQYF. CDR3 coding DNA: TGTGCCAGCAGAGGGGACCAAGAGACCCAGTACTTC. The gene calls are TRBV2 and TRBJ2-5, with D perhaps matching TRBD1 (5 bases). CDR1 and CDR2 (germline): SNHLY, FYNNEI. The CDR3 is 12 residues long. Trimming left V 6 bases short and J 0 bases short, with 5 bases between.

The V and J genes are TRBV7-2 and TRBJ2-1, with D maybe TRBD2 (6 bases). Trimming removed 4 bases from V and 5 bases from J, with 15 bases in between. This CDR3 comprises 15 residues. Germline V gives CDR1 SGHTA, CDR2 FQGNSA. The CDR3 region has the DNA TGTGCCAGCAGCTCAGGCGTCGGGGGAAACAATGAGCAGTTCTTC. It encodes CASSSGVGGNNEQFF.

The CDR3 bases are TGCGCCAGCAAAGAGGCCCCGGACATCCGGTCACCCCTCCACTTT. It is translated as CASKEAPDIRSPLHF. V usage is TRBV5-1 and J usage is TRBJ1-6; tentative D call: TRBD1 (5 bases). The CDR3 totals 15 residues. Trimming left V 6 bases short and J 10 bases short, with 20 bases between. The germline gives CDR1 SGHRS, CDR2 YFSETQ.

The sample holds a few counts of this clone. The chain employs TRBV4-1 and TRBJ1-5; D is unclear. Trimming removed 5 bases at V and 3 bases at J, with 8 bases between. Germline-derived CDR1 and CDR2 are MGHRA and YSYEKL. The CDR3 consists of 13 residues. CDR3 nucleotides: TGCGCCAGCAGCACACAGCCCAATCAGCCCCAGCATTTT. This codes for CASSTQPNQPQHF.

The chain's CDR3 is CASMRAGGQETQYF. The CDR3 bases are TGTGCCAGCATGCGGGCAGGGGGCCAAGAGACCCAGTACTTC. The chain joins TRBV2 to TRBJ2-5; 7 bases are a match to TRBD1. The CDR3 has 14 residues. CDR1 SNHLY and CDR2 FYNNEI come from the germline V gene. V trimming: 7 bases; J trimming: 1 base; junction bases outside the gene matches: 6.

CDR3 DNA: TGTGCCAGCAGCGTAGTAATAGCGGGTGCCGGGGAGCTGTTTTTT. Its protein product is CASSVVIAGAGELFF. This sequence joins TRBV9 and TRBJ2-2; 7 bases map to TRBD2. With 0 bases clipped from V and 6 bases from J, the junction kept 5 bases outside the gene matches. The CDR3 contains 15 residues. Germline values: CDR1 SGDLS, CDR2 YYNGEE.

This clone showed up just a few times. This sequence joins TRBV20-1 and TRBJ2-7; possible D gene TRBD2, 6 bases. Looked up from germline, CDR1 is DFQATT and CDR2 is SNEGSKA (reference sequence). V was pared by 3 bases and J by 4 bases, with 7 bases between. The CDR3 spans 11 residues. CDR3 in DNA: TGCAGTGCTAGCGGGGGTTACGAGCAGTACGTC. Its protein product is CSASGGYEQYV.

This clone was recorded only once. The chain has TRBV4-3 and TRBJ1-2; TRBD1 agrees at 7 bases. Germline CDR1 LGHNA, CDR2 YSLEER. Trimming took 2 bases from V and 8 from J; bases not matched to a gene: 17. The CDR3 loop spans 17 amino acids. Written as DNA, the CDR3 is TGCGCCAGCAGCCAAATCCGGACAGGATTATTGGCGTCCGGCTACACCTTC. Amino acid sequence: CASSQIRTGLLASGYTF.

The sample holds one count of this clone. In DNA form, the CDR3 reads TGTGCCAGTAGTATTGCGGGGGGACGGGGTGAGACCCAGTACTTC. Protein product: CASSIAGGRGETQYF. The rearrangement links TRBV19 to TRBJ2-5; 8 nucleotides agree with TRBD2. The CDR3 consists of 15 residues. Germline V gene data show CDR1 as LNHDA and CDR2 as SQIVND (reference sequence). V dropped 3 bases and J dropped 5; count of bases not matched to a gene: 8.

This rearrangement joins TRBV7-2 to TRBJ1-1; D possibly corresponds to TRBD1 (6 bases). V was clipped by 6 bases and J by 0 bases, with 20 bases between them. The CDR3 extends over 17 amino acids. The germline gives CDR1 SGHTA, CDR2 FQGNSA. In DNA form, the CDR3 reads TGTGCCAGCAGACCAGACAGGAGCCAACACCTGAACACTGAAGCTTTCTTT. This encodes CASRPDRSQHLNTEAFF.

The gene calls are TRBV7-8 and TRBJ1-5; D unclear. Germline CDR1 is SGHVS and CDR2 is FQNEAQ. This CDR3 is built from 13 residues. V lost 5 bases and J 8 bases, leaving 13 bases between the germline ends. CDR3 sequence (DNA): TGTGCCAGCAGCCTGATTACGGTCGAGCCCCAGCATTTT. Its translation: CASSLITVEPQHF. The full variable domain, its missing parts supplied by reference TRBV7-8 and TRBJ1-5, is GAGVSQSPRYKVAKRGQDVALRCDPISGHVSLFWYQQALGQGPEFLTYFQNEAQLDKSGLPSDRFFAERPEGSVSTLKIQRTQQEDSAVYLCASSLITVEPQHFGDGTRLSIL.

The CDR3 DNA sequence: TGTGCCAGCAGTTTATCGGGCGGGCCTGGATTCTTC. Protein product: CASSLSGGPGFF. The chain recombines TRBV27 with TRBJ2-1, with D perhaps TRBD2 (5 bases). Per germline, CDR1 MNHEY and CDR2 SMNVEV (reference sequence). CDR3 length: 12 amino acids. V was cut by 0 bases and J by 16 bases, with 13 bases left in between.

This chain's CDR3 is CASRNRGPNTEAFF. CDR3 sequence (DNA): TGTGCCAGCAGGAACAGGGGACCGAACACTGAAGCTTTCTTT. This sequence joins TRBV6-5 and TRBJ1-1; 7 bases are shared with TRBD1. Trimming removed 6 bases from V and 1 base from J; junction bases left unmatched: 5. The CDR3 totals 14 residues. Germline V gene data show CDR1 as MNHEY and CDR2 as SVGAGI.

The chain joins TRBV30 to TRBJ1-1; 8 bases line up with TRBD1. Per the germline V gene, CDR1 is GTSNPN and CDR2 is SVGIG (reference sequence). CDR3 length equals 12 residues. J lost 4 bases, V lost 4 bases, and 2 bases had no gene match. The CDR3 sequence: CAWNTGGTEAFF. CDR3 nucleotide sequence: TGTGCCTGGAATACAGGGGGCACTGAAGCTTTCTTT.

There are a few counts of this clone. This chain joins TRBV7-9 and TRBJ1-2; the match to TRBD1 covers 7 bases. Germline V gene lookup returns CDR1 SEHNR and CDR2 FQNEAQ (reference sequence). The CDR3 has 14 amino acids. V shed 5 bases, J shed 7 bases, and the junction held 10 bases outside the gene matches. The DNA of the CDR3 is TGTGCCAGCAGCGCCCAGACAGGGATCGGTGGCTACACCTTC. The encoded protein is CASSAQTGIGGYTF.

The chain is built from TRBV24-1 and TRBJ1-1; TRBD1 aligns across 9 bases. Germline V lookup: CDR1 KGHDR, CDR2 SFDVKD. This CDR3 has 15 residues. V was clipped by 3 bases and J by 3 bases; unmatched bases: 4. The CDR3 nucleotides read TGTGCCACCAGTGATACGACAGGGGGGGACACTGAAGCTTTCTTT. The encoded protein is CATSDTTGGDTEAFF.

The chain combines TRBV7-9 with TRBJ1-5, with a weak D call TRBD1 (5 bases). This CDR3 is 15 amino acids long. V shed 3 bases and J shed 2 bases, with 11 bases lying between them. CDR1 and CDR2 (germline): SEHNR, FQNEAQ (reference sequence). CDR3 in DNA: TGTGCCAGCAGCTTCGGCGGGGGTGGCAATCAGCCCCAGCATTTT. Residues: CASSFGGGGNQPQHF.